Presented here are 22 T cell receptor beta chains from one specimen sequenced in a study of T-cell reconstitution after alpha-beta-depleted transplantation in children. Library preparation (for TCRbeta) was performed with unique molecular identifiers. TCRdb reprocessed the PCR reads with MiXCR, giving one entry per CDR3 protein. The table includes fewer than 150,000 distinct CDR3 sequences, roughly 10% detected once. Sequenced material: PBMCs, mostly from graft donor cells, taken 180 days after TCRalphabeta/CD19-depleted stem cell transplant. The source is a girl in the first two years of life who had a stem cell transplant for combined immunodeficiency, so the T cells may come from the graft donor.

The chain combines TRBV20-1 with TRBJ2-7, with TRBD1 identical over 7 bases. Looked up from germline, CDR1 is DFQATT and CDR2 is SNEGSKA (reference sequence). V lost 4 bases and J lost 1; bases outside the gene matches: 7. There are 14 residues in the CDR3. CDR3 residues: CSATGQGVSYEQYF. The CDR3 nucleotides are TGCAGTGCTACGGGGCAGGGGGTTTCCTACGAGCAGTACTTC.

This clonotype was observed a few times. The chain links TRBV10-3 to TRBJ2-7; 8 bases fit TRBD1. The V segment lost 6 bases and the J segment 2 bases; nucleotides outside the gene matches: 9. Germline values: CDR1 ENHRY, CDR2 SYGVKD. CDR3 length: 15 amino acids. Written as DNA, the CDR3 is TGTGCCATCAGGGGGGCGGGACAGGCGGCCTACGAGCAGTACTTC. This encodes CAIRGAGQAAYEQYF.

This clonotype was counted between two and nine times. This chain joins TRBV19 and TRBJ2-1; D call uncertain. V was cut by 1 base and J by 7 bases, with 5 bases left in between. The germline CDR1 and CDR2 sequences are LNHDA and SQIVND (reference sequence). This CDR3 is 12 amino acids long. CDR3 loop: CASSIGVNEQFF. The DNA of the CDR3 is TGTGCCAGTAGTATAGGCGTAAATGAGCAGTTCTTC. Full variable domain (remainder filled in from reference TRBV19 and TRBJ2-1): DGGITQSPKYLFRKEGQNVTLSCEQNLNHDAMYWYRQDPGQGLRLIYYSQIVNDFQKGDIAEGYSVSREKKESFPLTVTSAQKNPTAFYLCASSIGVNEQFFGPGTRLTVL.

The CDR3 DNA is TGTGCCAGCAGCGTTTTCGGGACGGTTAATGAAAAACTGTTTTTT. Translation: CASSVFGTVNEKLFF. The chain combines TRBV9 with TRBJ1-4; D is possibly TRBD1 (5 bases). The CDR3 loop spans 15 amino acids. V was clipped by 2 bases and J by 4 bases, with 12 bases between them. Germline CDR1 SGDLS, CDR2 YYNGEE.

The CDR3 bases are TGTGCCAGCAGCCGGGACAGCTCTGAGCAGTTCTTC. Translated: CASSRDSSEQFF. The chain couples TRBV7-2 to TRBJ2-1, with 7 positions matching TRBD1. The CDR3 consists of 12 residues. V was pared by 5 bases and J by 9 bases, with 4 bases of the junction left unmatched. The germline gives CDR1 SGHTA, CDR2 FQGNSA.

This clonotype was counted a few times. This chain uses TRBV7-9 with TRBJ2-7; D might be TRBD1 or TRBD2, each matching 5 bases. V was pared by 1 base and J by 3 bases, with 10 bases between. Germline assignment: CDR1 SEHNR and CDR2 FQNEAQ (reference sequence). This CDR3 is 14 amino acids long. The DNA of the CDR3 is TGTGCCAGCAGCTTAGTGGGGGAGAGCTACGAGCAGTACTTC. This encodes CASSLVGESYEQYF. The full variable domain, in which reference TRBV7-9 and TRBJ2-7 provide the parts outside the CDR3, is DTGVSQNPRHKITKRGQNVTFRCDPISEHNRLYWYRQTLGQGPEFLTYFQNEAQLEKSRLLSDRFSAERPKGSFSTLEIQRTEQGDSAMYLCASSLVGESYEQYFGPGTRLTVT.

This clonotype was counted a few times. This chain joins TRBV5-6 and TRBJ1-5; no definite D call. From germline, CDR1 is SGHDT and CDR2 YYEEEE. The CDR3 sequence is 13 residues long. V was shortened by 5 bases and J by 7 bases, with 13 bases between the two germline ends. CDR3 sequence: CASSPGRRQPQHF. The CDR3 DNA is TGTGCCAGCAGTCCCGGGAGGCGGCAGCCCCAGCATTTT. Combining the CDR3 with reference TRBV5-6 and TRBJ1-5 gives the whole variable domain DAGVTQSPTHLIKTRGQQVTLRCSPKSGHDTVSWYQQALGQGPQFIFQYYEEEERQRGNFPDRFSGHQFPNYSSELNVNALLLGDSALYLCASSPGRRQPQHFGDGTRLSIL.

The sample holds a few counts of this clonotype. J is TRBJ2-1 and V is TRBV20-1; TRBD1 matches 7 bases. The V gene end was trimmed by 3 bases and the J gene end by 6 bases; junction bases not matched to a gene: 8. The CDR3 has 14 residues. The V gene's germline CDR1 is DFQATT and CDR2 SNEGSKA (reference sequence). The CDR3 is CSASLHRGGNEQFF. The CDR3, as DNA: TGCAGTGCTAGTCTCCACAGGGGCGGCAATGAGCAGTTCTTC.

On this clonotype: A read error may account for a junction end that differs from germline. The chain recombines TRBV29-1 with TRBJ2-7, with 7 nucleotides matching TRBD1. CDR1 and CDR2 from the germline V gene are SQVTM and ANQGSEA. The CDR3 is 14 residues long. The CDR3 region is CRVEYRGESYEQYF. In DNA, the CDR3 is TGCAGAGTTGAATACAGGGGAGAATCCTACGAGCAGTACTTC.

This clonotype came up a few times. The chain carries TRBV11-2 and TRBJ2-3, with 7 bases fitting TRBD2. The V and J ends lost 4 bases and 0 bases, in that order; junction bases with no gene match: 7. The CDR3 has 16 amino acids. Germline V gene lookup returns CDR1 SGHAT and CDR2 FQNNGV. The CDR3 here is CASSSLAGQSTDTQYF. The CDR3 DNA reads as TGTGCCAGCAGCTCGTTAGCGGGCCAGAGCACAGATACGCAGTATTTT.

This clonotype was picked up a small number of times. The V call is TRBV5-1, the J call TRBJ2-1, with no clear D. The CDR3 has 14 residues. Trimming shortened V by 0 bases and J by 6 bases, and 10 bases separated the two germline ends. Germline CDR1 and CDR2: SGHRS and YFSETQ. As DNA, the CDR3 is TGCGCCAGCAGCTTGGGGGAATGGGGCAATGAGCAGTTCTTC. It yields the protein CASSLGEWGNEQFF.

This clonotype turned up a few times. J is TRBJ1-5 and V is TRBV5-1; 7 nucleotides agree with TRBD1. CDR3 length equals 15 residues. With V trimmed by 0 bases and J by 2 bases, 2 bases remained unmatched. The germline V gene encodes CDR1 SGHRS and CDR2 YFSETQ. The CDR3 coding sequence is TGCGCCAGCAGCTTGGCAGGGGGGGGCAATCAGCCCCAGCATTTT. Its protein is CASSLAGGGNQPQHF.

This clonotype was counted between two and nine times. The V gene is TRBV7-2, the J gene TRBJ1-5, with no clear D. The CDR3 has 14 residues. V lost 5 bases, J lost 2 bases, and 10 bases lay in between. Per the germline V gene, CDR1 is SGHTA and CDR2 is FQGNSA. In DNA form, the CDR3 reads TGTGCCAGCAGCCGTTTCGGCGGCAATCAGCCCCAGCATTTT. Its protein is CASSRFGGNQPQHF.

This clonotype has a handful of counts. The rearrangement uses TRBV20-1 and TRBJ2-7, with 7 nucleotides matching TRBD1. The CDR3 runs to 11 residues. Germline CDR1 and CDR2: DFQATT and SNEGSKA (reference sequence). Trimming removed 5 bases from V and 6 bases from J; junction bases left unmatched: 4. The DNA of the CDR3 is TGCAGTGCTCGAGGGGGCCCCGAGCAGTACTTC. Protein sequence: CSARGGPEQYF.

This clonotype was found many times. The V call is TRBV12-3 or TRBV12-4, the J call TRBJ2-1, with D tentatively TRBD1 (5 bases). This CDR3 is 14 amino acids long. The V end lost 4 bases, the J end lost 9 bases, and 16 bases lay between the germline ends. The DNA for the CDR3 is TGTGCCAGCAGTTCGTCCCTCAGGGTTGGTGAGCAGTTCTTC. It translates to CASSSSLRVGEQFF.

The V and J genes are TRBV24-1 and TRBJ1-5; a possible D gene is TRBD1 (6 bases). CDR1 and CDR2 (germline): KGHDR, SFDVKD. CDR3 length: 17 amino acids. V was pared by 5 bases and J by 5 bases, with 21 bases between. DNA of the CDR3: TGTGCCACCAGTGGCCCCGTCACCGGGGGGCTACATCAGCCCCAGCATTTT. Amino acids: CATSGPVTGGLHQPQHF.

The genes are TRBV3-1 and TRBJ2-1, with a tentative D call TRBD2 (6 bases). Germline-derived CDR1 and CDR2 are LGHDT and YNNKEL (reference sequence). The CDR3 runs to 16 residues. The V end lost 1 base, the J end lost 4 bases, and 14 bases lay between the germline ends. CDR3 sequence: CASSQVAGWPYNEQFF. In DNA form, the CDR3 reads TGTGCCAGCAGCCAAGTGGCGGGGTGGCCATACAATGAGCAGTTCTTC.

The sample holds many counts of this clonotype. This chain uses TRBV7-8 with TRBJ2-1; 9 bases map to TRBD2. The V gene's germline CDR1 is SGHVS and CDR2 FQNEAQ. The CDR3 is made up of 15 amino acids. Trimming at V came to 5 bases and at J to 6 bases, leaving 8 bases not matched to a gene. In DNA, the CDR3 is TGTGCCAGCAGCGCCAGACTAGCGGCCGGCAATGAGCAGTTCTTC. Translation gives CASSARLAAGNEQFF.

This clonotype was detected a few times. The CDR3 sequence is CASSQDFGPRTYSYEQYF. In DNA, the CDR3 is TGTGCCAGCAGCCAAGATTTTGGGCCCAGGACTTACTCCTACGAGCAGTACTTC. This rearrangement joins TRBV3-1 to TRBJ2-7, with D possibly being TRBD2 (5 bases). V lost 0 bases to trimming and J lost 0 bases, with 18 bases between them. This CDR3 is 18 amino acids long. CDR1 LGHDT and CDR2 YNNKEL come from the germline V gene (reference sequence).

This rearrangement joins TRBV6-5 to TRBJ1-5; 9 bases are shared with TRBD1. Germline trimming cut 6 bases from V and 3 bases from J; bases unmatched to any gene: 6. The CDR3 contains 15 residues. CDR1 is MNHEY and CDR2 is SVGAGI in the germline V gene. CDR3 sequence reads: CASRANRGLNQPQHF. CDR3 DNA sequence: TGTGCCAGCAGAGCGAACAGGGGGCTCAATCAGCCCCAGCATTTT.

Only a few counts were recorded for this clonotype. V usage is TRBV28 and J usage is TRBJ1-5, with D possibly matching TRBD1 (6 bases). Trimming took off 3 bases at V and 7 bases at J, with 13 bases between the two ends. In germline, CDR1 is MDHEN, CDR2 SYDVKM. CDR3 length equals 14 residues. The CDR3 loop reads CASSFYRDMQPQHF. The CDR3 region has the DNA TGTGCCAGCAGTTTTTACAGGGATATGCAGCCCCAGCATTTT. The variable domain in full, with the rest retrieved from reference TRBV28 and TRBJ1-5, is DVKVTQSSRYLVKRTGEKVFLECVQDMDHENMFWYRQDPGLGLRLIYFSYDVKMKEKGDIPEGYSVSREKKERFSLILESASTNQTSMYLCASSFYRDMQPQHFGDGTRLSIL.

The chain combines TRBV6-1 with TRBJ2-1; 10 bases map to TRBD2. Germline V lookup: CDR1 MNHNS, CDR2 SASEGT. The CDR3 sequence is 15 residues long. The junction had 10 bases not matched to a gene; V was cut back by 6 bases and J by 8 bases. The CDR3 bases are TGTGCCAGCAGCTTAAGCGGGGGGGCCTCTCATGAGCAGTTCTTC. It is translated as CASSLSGGASHEQFF.